The 22 T cell receptor beta chains in this list originate from one sample, sequenced in a study of blood T cell repertoires in COVID-19. Clones were read by immunoSEQ multiplex PCR, and TCRdb kept only the in-frame ones, dropping some. Among about 52,000 clones listed, 80% to 90% were seen once. The sample consisted of peripheral blood. The receptors were sampled from a man aged 65 to 79 with acute or convalescent COVID-19.

V and J are TRBV5-1 and TRBJ2-7; TRBD2 aligns across 7 bases. Per the germline V gene, CDR1 is SGHRS and CDR2 is YFSETQ. V was pared by 5 bases and J by 0 bases, with 11 bases of the junction left unmatched. The CDR3 consists of 16 residues. CDR3: CASSLGMVAGSYEQYF. The CDR3 nucleotides are TGCGCCAGCAGTCTTGGTATGGTAGCGGGCTCCTACGAGCAGTACTTC.

This chain uses TRBV24-1 with TRBJ2-3, with D perhaps TRBD2 (6 bases). V lost 0 bases and J 2 bases, leaving 11 bases between the germline ends. The germline V gene has CDR1 KGHDR and CDR2 SFDVKD. This CDR3 is built from 16 residues. CDR3 sequence: CATSDLSAGLTDTQYF. The DNA for the CDR3 is TGTGCCACCAGTGATTTGTCGGCGGGACTCACAGATACGCAGTATTTT.

The chain recombines TRBV14 with TRBJ2-5; 10 bases map to TRBD2. The CDR3 is made up of 16 amino acids. Trimming cost V 1 base and J 3 bases; bases outside gene matches: 5. Germline V CDR1 and CDR2: SGHDN, FVKESK. In DNA, the CDR3 is TGTGCCAGCAGCCAAGCATGGACTAGCGGCAAAGAGACCCAGTACTTC. This gives the protein CASSQAWTSGKETQYF.

J is TRBJ2-7 and V is TRBV12-3 or TRBV12-4, with a weak D call TRBD1 (5 bases). V shed 2 bases and J shed 2 bases, with 7 bases lying between them. The CDR3 spans 13 residues. CDR3 amino acids: CASSLTTAYEQYF. The CDR3, as DNA: TGTGCCAGCAGTTTAACGACAGCCTACGAGCAGTACTTC.

The chain employs TRBV6-6 and TRBJ2-7; D might be TRBD1 (6 bases). The CDR3 sequence is 15 residues long. V was clipped by 4 bases and J by 4 bases, with 17 bases between them. Germline V gene data show CDR1 as MNHNY and CDR2 as SVGAGI (reference sequence). CDR3 amino acids: CASSSDRFRAYEQYF. The CDR3 nucleotides read TGTGCCAGCAGTTCAGACAGGTTTCGGGCATACGAGCAGTACTTC.

V gene TRBV24-1 combines with J gene TRBJ1-1, with 9 nucleotides matching TRBD1. V trimming: 6 bases; J trimming: 3 bases; junction bases outside the gene matches: 1. This CDR3 is built from 13 residues. The germline gives CDR1 KGHDR, CDR2 SFDVKD. The CDR3 is CATSRQGDTEAFF. The CDR3 DNA reads TGTGCCACCAGTAGACAGGGGGACACTGAAGCTTTCTTT.

J is TRBJ2-7 and V is TRBV10-2; tentative D call: TRBD1 (6 bases). Germline lookup yields CDR1 WSHSY and CDR2 SAAADI. V was clipped by 2 bases and J by 4 bases, with 6 bases between them. This CDR3 is 12 amino acids long. CDR3: CASSEQGYEQYF. The CDR3 coding sequence is TGCGCCAGCAGTGAGCAGGGGTACGAGCAGTACTTC.

The V call is TRBV7-9, the J call TRBJ2-5, with a tentative D call TRBD1 (6 bases). Trimming left V 1 base short and J 2 bases short, with 11 bases between. The CDR3 spans 15 residues. Germline V CDR1 and CDR2: SEHNR, FQNEAQ (reference sequence). CDR3 sequence reads: CASSLGGQNQETQYF. CDR3 bases: TGTGCCAGCAGCTTAGGAGGACAGAATCAAGAGACCCAGTACTTC.

The chain joins TRBV28 to TRBJ1-5; TRBD1 might be the D (6 bases). The germline CDR1 and CDR2 sequences are MDHEN and SYDVKM. The CDR3 runs 15 residues. Trimming took 2 bases from V and 3 from J, leaving 11 bases between them. CDR3 sequence (DNA): TGTGCCAGCAGTTTACCCGGACAGATCAATCAGCCCCAGCATTTT. Translated, it gives CASSLPGQINQPQHF.

The chain has TRBV6-5 and TRBJ2-2; 12 nucleotides line up with TRBD2. The germline gives CDR1 MNHEY, CDR2 SVGAGI. The V segment lost 4 bases and the J segment 5 bases; nucleotides outside the gene matches: 2. This CDR3 region has 15 residues. The CDR3 region is CASSSTSGRTGELFF. The CDR3 nucleotides are TGTGCCAGCAGTTCCACTAGCGGGAGGACCGGGGAGCTGTTTTTT.

The chain recombines TRBV12-3 or TRBV12-4 with TRBJ1-1, with D perhaps TRBD1 (6 bases). V lost 7 bases, J lost 11 bases, and 14 bases lay in between. This CDR3 has 11 residues. CDR3 sequence: CASNRAGEAFF. The CDR3 DNA is TGTGCCAGCAACCGTGCAGGGGAGGCTTTCTTT.

This sequence joins TRBV18 and TRBJ1-2; 9 positions agree with TRBD1. V lost 3 bases to trimming and J lost 1 base; unmatched junction nucleotides: 3. Per germline, CDR1 KGHSH and CDR2 LQKENI. CDR3 length: 15 amino acids. The CDR3 region has the DNA TGTGCCAGCTCACCTGCGGGACAGGGTAACTATGGCTACACCTTC. Translated: CASSPAGQGNYGYTF.

The CDR3 bases are TGCGCCAGCGCAAGGACAGGCAGCACAGATACGCAGTATTTT. Its translation: CASARTGSTDTQYF. V and J are TRBV5-1 and TRBJ2-3, with 7 positions matching TRBD1. V gave up 7 bases and J gave up 0 bases; unmatched junction bases: 5. The CDR3 is made up of 14 amino acids. CDR1 SGHRS and CDR2 YFSETQ come from the germline V gene.

The chain is built from TRBV4-3 and TRBJ1-1, with a weak D call TRBD1 (6 bases). Germline V lookup: CDR1 LGHNA, CDR2 YSLEER. CDR3 length: 13 residues. V was cut by 5 bases and J by 0 bases, with 7 bases left in between. CDR3 sequence: CASSRGMNTEAFF. The CDR3 DNA is TGCGCCAGCAGCAGGGGGATGAACACTGAAGCTTTCTTT.

The sample holds a few counts of this clone. The rearrangement joins TRBV19 to TRBJ1-5; TRBD1 is a possible D gene (5 bases). The CDR3 consists of 12 residues. The V end was cut by 6 bases, the J end by 4 bases, with 7 bases between. The V gene's germline CDR1 is LNHDA and CDR2 SQIVND (reference sequence). CDR3 in amino acids: CASSQGNQPQHF. CDR3 DNA: TGTGCCAGTAGCCAGGGTAATCAGCCCCAGCATTTT. The whole variable domain, remainder taken from reference TRBV19 and TRBJ1-5, is DGGITQSPKYLFRKEGQNVTLSCEQNLNHDAMYWYRQDPGQGLRLIYYSQIVNDFQKGDIAEGYSVSREKKESFPLTVTSAQKNPTAFYLCASSQGNQPQHFGDGTRLSIL.

V usage is TRBV28 and J usage is TRBJ1-4, with TRBD1 matching over 9 bases. Germline values: CDR1 MDHEN, CDR2 SYDVKM. Trimming removed 6 bases from V and 5 bases from J; junction bases left unmatched: 4. This CDR3 is built from 14 residues. CDR3 DNA sequence: TGTGCCAGCAGGGGACAGGGCCCGAATGAAAAACTGTTTTTT. Translated, it gives CASRGQGPNEKLFF.

This chain links TRBV19 with TRBJ1-1, with D uncertain. CDR1 is LNHDA, CDR2 SQIVND, per germline (reference sequence). V shed 4 bases and J shed 6 bases, with 9 bases lying between them. There are 12 residues in the CDR3. The CDR3 sequence: CASSRGGPEAFF. The CDR3, as DNA: TGTGCCAGTAGTAGGGGAGGACCTGAAGCTTTCTTT.

V gene TRBV7-2 combines with J gene TRBJ2-1; 11 bases line up with TRBD2. CDR1 is SGHTA, CDR2 FQGNSA, per germline. V gave up 4 bases and J gave up 15 bases; unmatched junction bases: 11. This CDR3 has 14 amino acids. CDR3 in DNA: TGTGCCAGCAGCTCCGAGACTAGCGGGGAGGGGAGGTTCTTC. Its protein product is CASSSETSGEGRFF.

This rearrangement joins TRBV2 to TRBJ2-7; tentative D call: TRBD1 (6 bases). The V end was cut by 6 bases, the J end by 6 bases, with 18 bases between. CDR1 and CDR2 from the germline V gene are SNHLY and FYNNEI. The CDR3 totals 14 residues. CDR3 nucleotide sequence: TGTGCCAGCAGAACAGCCAGGGGATCGGGCGAGCAGTACGTC. Protein product: CASRTARGSGEQYV.

This clone was counted only a few times. CDR3: CASSPDRLQPQHF. DNA of the CDR3: TGCGCCAGCAGCCCGGACAGATTGCAGCCCCAGCATTTT. This chain links TRBV4-3 with TRBJ1-5; TRBD1 might be the D (6 bases). V was cut by 4 bases and J by 7 bases, with 11 bases left in between. Germline values: CDR1 LGHNA, CDR2 YSLEER. CDR3 size: 13 residues.

V usage is TRBV18 and J usage is TRBJ1-2; 7 nucleotides line up with TRBD1. CDR1 is KGHSH, CDR2 LQKENI, per germline. The V segment lost 1 base and the J segment 2 bases; nucleotides outside the gene matches: 10. The CDR3 contains 17 residues. The CDR3 region is CASSPRQGGSANYGYTF. CDR3 nucleotide sequence: TGTGCCAGCTCACCACGACAGGGTGGATCGGCGAACTATGGCTACACCTTC.

CDR3 coding DNA: TGTGCCAGCAGCTTAGAGAGTAGCGGGGCATACAATGAGCAGTTCTTC. Amino acid sequence: CASSLESSGAYNEQFF. V and J are TRBV13 and TRBJ2-1; 8 bases are shared with TRBD2. J was trimmed by 4 bases and V by 1 base; bases with no gene match: 6. Germline loops: CDR1 PRHDT, CDR2 FYEKMQ (reference sequence). CDR3 size: 16 residues.